These 27 T cell receptor beta chains were sequenced from one sample in a study of T cell repertoires in cytomegalovirus infection. TCRdb re-analysed the reads in MiXCR, keeping a single row per CDR3 protein. The table has fewer than 350,000 distinct CDR3 sequences, 15% to 20% seen once. The specimen was PBMCs. The receptor set was obtained from a human donor in good health (CMV status not recorded). Some clones in this sample may be carry-over from other donors' samples.

CDR3: CASSGTDGYTF. CDR3 coding DNA: TGTGCCTCCTCCGGGACCGATGGCTACACCTTC. V gene TRBV30 combines with J gene TRBJ1-2, with a weak D call TRBD1 (5 bases). With 7 bases removed from V and 6 bases from J, the gap between germline ends came to 12 bases. This CDR3 spans 11 amino acids. The germline CDR1 and CDR2 sequences are GTSNPN and SVGIG (reference sequence).

This clonotype occurred a few times. The chain uses TRBV29-1 and TRBJ2-7; 7 positions match TRBD1. The CDR3 covers 13 residues. V dropped 4 bases and J dropped 6; count of bases not matched to a gene: 9. Germline V gene sequence: CDR1 SQVTM, CDR2 ANQGSEA. CDR3 sequence reads: CSVVPGQMSEQYF. The CDR3 DNA follows: TGCAGCGTTGTACCGGGACAGATGAGCGAGCAGTACTTC.

The chain couples TRBV29-1 to TRBJ2-1, with TRBD1 as a possible D gene (6 bases). V shed 8 bases and J shed 9 bases, with 26 bases lying between them. The CDR3 length is 15 residues. CDR1 is SQVTM, CDR2 ANQGSEA, per germline. The CDR3 DNA sequence: TGCAGCTCCCTGAACCGGGACACACGGGCGGGTGAGCAGTTCTTC. This encodes CSSLNRDTRAGEQFF.

V gene TRBV20-1 combines with J gene TRBJ1-3; 8 positions match TRBD1. The germline V gene has CDR1 DFQATT and CDR2 SNEGSKA (reference sequence). V shed 3 bases and J 1 base; nucleotides not matched to a gene: 8. There are 16 residues in the CDR3. The CDR3 spells CSARPTTGGSGNTIYF. The CDR3 region has the DNA TGCAGTGCTAGGCCTACCACAGGGGGGTCTGGAAACACCATATATTTT.

This clonotype occurred a few times. This chain joins TRBV6-6 and TRBJ1-1, with 10 bases matching TRBD1. Germline V gene lookup returns CDR1 MNHNY and CDR2 SVGAGI (reference sequence). V lost 6 bases to trimming and J lost 7 bases; unmatched junction nucleotides: 8. The CDR3 has 14 amino acids. This chain's CDR3 is CASRQRQGAVEAFF. The CDR3 nucleotides read TGTGCCAGCAGGCAACGACAGGGGGCCGTTGAAGCTTTCTTT.

The table lists this clonotype with many counts. The V gene is TRBV7-2, the J gene TRBJ2-3, with 13 bases that match TRBD2. Germline CDR1 reads SGHTA; CDR2 reads FQGNSA. The CDR3 is made up of 16 amino acids. J gave up 4 bases and V 5 bases, and 6 bases lay outside the gene matches. The CDR3 DNA reads TGTGCCAGCAGCGAACGACTAGCGGGGGGTGCAGATACGCAGTATTTT. It encodes CASSERLAGGADTQYF.

This clonotype was seen repeatedly, ten times or more. The chain recombines TRBV20-1 with TRBJ2-5, with 7 bases aligning to TRBD1. CDR3 length: 15 residues. The V gene end was trimmed by 4 bases and the J gene end by 1 base; junction bases not matched to a gene: 9. Germline loops: CDR1 DFQATT, CDR2 SNEGSKA (reference sequence). The CDR3 bases are TGCAGTGCTATATCGCCGGGACAGCTCCAAGAGACCCAGTACTTC. Translation: CSAISPGQLQETQYF.

The genes are TRBV20-1 and TRBJ2-5, with 7 positions matching TRBD1. Germline V gene lookup returns CDR1 DFQATT and CDR2 SNEGSKA (reference sequence). The CDR3 spans 15 residues. The trim removed 6 bases at V and 2 bases at J, leaving 12 bases unmatched. The CDR3 DNA follows: TGCAGTGCCAAAAAAATCGGGACAGTACAAGAGACCCAGTACTTC. Translating it yields CSAKKIGTVQETQYF.

This clonotype was seen ten or more times. V and J are TRBV27 and TRBJ1-2; D might be TRBD1 (5 bases). Trimming removed 5 bases at V and 7 bases at J, with 20 bases between. The CDR3 runs to 15 residues. Germline-derived CDR1 and CDR2 are MNHEY and SMNVEV (reference sequence). DNA for the CDR3: TGTGCCAGCAGTCCCGGTTCGGAGGGGATTCGTGGCTACACCTTC. It codes for CASSPGSEGIRGYTF.

The V call is TRBV7-4, the J call TRBJ1-1; no clear D. V dropped 5 bases and J dropped 1 base, with 14 bases sitting between them. CDR1 is SGHVT, CDR2 SQSDAQ, per germline. The CDR3 spans 15 residues. This CDR3 is CASSQPGNGNTEAFF. As DNA, the CDR3 is TGTGCCAGCAGCCAGCCGGGGAATGGGAACACTGAAGCTTTCTTT.

In this sample, this clonotype turned up many times. V is TRBV4-1 and J is TRBJ1-4, with D unresolved. The CDR3 sequence is 16 residues long. V was clipped by 1 base and J by 0 bases, with 9 bases between them. Germline values: CDR1 MGHRA, CDR2 YSYEKL. As DNA, the CDR3 is TGCGCCAGCAGCCAAGGTGTTCTGGCAACTAATGAAAAACTGTTTTTT. Translated, it gives CASSQGVLATNEKLFF.

This clonotype came up a few times. The V and J genes are TRBV6-5 and TRBJ1-2; D gene ambiguous. Germline loops: CDR1 MNHEY, CDR2 SVGAGI. V lost 7 bases, J lost 4 bases, and 16 bases lay in between. The CDR3 length is 14 residues. The CDR3 bases are TGTGCCAGCACCAAAGGGCGGTTTACCTATGGCTACACCTTC. Protein product: CASTKGRFTYGYTF.

This clonotype was seen more than once but under ten times. The CDR3 loop is CASSLIVGTLSSYNEQFF. The CDR3 DNA sequence: TGTGCCAGCAGCCTCATAGTTGGGACTCTGAGCTCCTACAATGAGCAGTTCTTC. The J gene is TRBJ2-1, the V gene TRBV5-6; TRBD2 is a possible D gene (6 bases). CDR1 and CDR2 from the germline V gene are SGHDT and YYEEEE. V was pared by 4 bases and J by 0 bases, with 20 bases between. There are 18 residues in the CDR3.

This clonotype was detected only a few times. The genes are TRBV6-1 and TRBJ2-5; D might be TRBD1 (5 bases). CDR1 and CDR2 (germline): MNHNS, SASEGT. V was pared by 1 base and J by 4 bases, with 19 bases between. The CDR3 sequence is 17 residues long. CDR3 amino acids: CASSEGFGAGFLETQYF. The CDR3 DNA sequence: TGTGCCAGCAGTGAAGGATTTGGGGCAGGGTTTCTAGAGACCCAGTACTTC.

The chain recombines TRBV5-1 with TRBJ1-1; D is ambiguous. The CDR3 sequence is 14 residues long. V was clipped by 0 bases and J by 3 bases, with 9 bases between them. CDR1 SGHRS and CDR2 YFSETQ come from the germline V gene. Here the CDR3 reads CASSLASSDTEAFF. The DNA for the CDR3 is TGCGCCAGCAGCTTGGCCAGCAGCGACACTGAAGCTTTCTTT.

This clonotype was recorded many times. V is TRBV7-2 and J is TRBJ2-5, with a tentative D call TRBD2 (6 bases). The CDR3 consists of 14 residues. CDR1 SGHTA and CDR2 FQGNSA come from the germline V gene. With 1 base removed from V and 7 bases from J, the gap between germline ends came to 13 bases. As DNA, the CDR3 is TGTGCCAGCAGCTTAGGTAGCGGTGGGCCGACCCAGTACTTC. It is translated as CASSLGSGGPTQYF.

This clonotype was counted ten times or more. This CDR3 is CASSLGGSIVQGEAFF. CDR3 sequence (DNA): TGTGCCAGCAGTTTAGGCGGTTCGATCGTACAGGGGGAAGCTTTCTTT. V gene TRBV27 combines with J gene TRBJ1-1, with TRBD1 identical over 7 bases. With 2 bases clipped from V and 8 bases from J, the junction kept 14 bases outside the gene matches. The CDR3 spans 16 residues. The germline gives CDR1 MNHEY, CDR2 SMNVEV (reference sequence).

This clonotype was found many times. The V gene is TRBV6-5, the J gene TRBJ1-6, with D maybe TRBD1 (5 bases). V was trimmed by 0 bases and J by 9 bases, leaving 18 bases between them. The CDR3 totals 17 residues. Germline CDR1 reads MNHEY; CDR2 reads SVGAGI. CDR3 protein: CASSYSAMGTTGSPLHF. In nucleotides, the CDR3 is TGTGCCAGCAGTTACTCGGCTATGGGGACGACGGGTTCACCCCTCCACTTT.

The chain joins TRBV29-1 to TRBJ1-2; perhaps TRBD1 as D (6 bases). The CDR3 consists of 12 residues. With 6 bases removed from V and 2 bases from J, the gap between germline ends came to 10 bases. Germline values: CDR1 SQVTM, CDR2 ANQGSEA. CDR3 DNA sequence: TGCAGCGTCACGACAGGAAACTATGGCTACACCTTC. It encodes CSVTTGNYGYTF.

The V call is TRBV10-3, the J call TRBJ1-2; D is uncertain. The CDR3 loop spans 13 amino acids. V was clipped by 6 bases and J by 4 bases, with 12 bases between them. The germline V gene encodes CDR1 ENHRY and CDR2 SYGVKD. In nucleotides, the CDR3 is TGTGCCATCAGGGCCTCTTCCTCCTATGGCTACACCTTC. It is translated as CAIRASSSYGYTF.

The chain couples TRBV5-5 to TRBJ1-1, with 7 bases matching TRBD1. There are 15 residues in the CDR3. With V trimmed by 5 bases and J by 2 bases, 9 bases remained unmatched. Germline lookup yields CDR1 SGHKS and CDR2 YYEKEE (reference sequence). The CDR3 is CASRQGGGINTEAFF. CDR3 bases: TGTGCCAGCAGGCAGGGGGGGGGGATAAACACTGAAGCTTTCTTT.

This clonotype was picked up many times. This chain uses TRBV6-2 or TRBV6-3 with TRBJ2-1; 7 positions agree with TRBD2. Per germline, CDR1 MNHEY and CDR2 SVGEGT. The CDR3 runs to 13 residues. V was pared by 6 bases and J by 2 bases, with 1 base of the junction left unmatched. The CDR3 reads CASRGGAYNEQFF. Here the CDR3 DNA reads TGTGCCAGCAGGGGGGGGGCCTACAATGAGCAGTTCTTC.

This clonotype has a handful of counts. V gene TRBV13 combines with J gene TRBJ1-5; D not resolved. CDR1 is PRHDT and CDR2 is FYEKMQ in the germline V gene (reference sequence). V gave up 0 bases and J gave up 6 bases, with 9 bases separating them. The CDR3 totals 14 residues. The CDR3 loop reads CASSLGGRAQPQHF. The CDR3 coding sequence is TGTGCCAGCAGCTTAGGAGGGAGGGCTCAGCCCCAGCATTTT. Supplemented by reference TRBV13 and TRBJ1-5, the full variable domain reads AAGVIQSPRHLIKEKRETATLKCYPIPRHDTVYWYQQGPGQDPQFLISFYEKMQSDKGSIPDRFSAQQFSDYHSELNMSSLELGDSALYFCASSLGGRAQPQHFGDGTRLSIL.

This clonotype was recorded at least ten times. The gene calls are TRBV6-5 and TRBJ1-1, with TRBD1 matching over 10 bases. Trimming at V came to 2 bases and at J to 0 bases, leaving 3 bases not matched to a gene. The germline gives CDR1 MNHEY, CDR2 SVGAGI. This CDR3 region has 16 residues. CDR3 loop: CASSYTGQGVNTEAFF. DNA of the CDR3: TGTGCCAGCAGTTACACAGGACAGGGGGTGAACACTGAAGCTTTCTTT.

There are many counts of this clonotype. The V gene is TRBV7-2, the J gene TRBJ2-7; D is ambiguous. The CDR3 covers 16 residues. In germline, CDR1 is SGHTA, CDR2 FQGNSA. The ends were cut back, 1 base at V and 7 bases at J, with 20 bases in the middle. The CDR3 DNA follows: TGTGCCAGCAGCTTAGTTTCTTTGGTCGGTCCTCGGGAGCAGTACTTC. Translating gives CASSLVSLVGPREQYF.

The chain carries TRBV18 and TRBJ2-3; TRBD2 is a possible D gene (6 bases). V dropped 3 bases and J dropped 3 bases, with 19 bases sitting between them. This CDR3 comprises 17 residues. The germline CDR1 and CDR2 sequences are KGHSH and LQKENI. CDR3 loop: CASSPVYLAIMTDTQYF. The CDR3 coding sequence is TGTGCCAGCTCACCCGTTTACCTAGCGATTATGACAGATACGCAGTATTTT.

This clonotype was found many times. The chain employs TRBV7-2 and TRBJ1-6; D gene uncertain. Germline CDR1 reads SGHTA; CDR2 reads FQGNSA. There are 12 residues in the CDR3. V dropped 7 bases and J dropped 6 bases, with 7 bases sitting between them. The CDR3 loop is CASTRINSPLHF. Here the CDR3 DNA reads TGTGCCAGCACGCGGATTAATTCACCCCTCCACTTT.